The clone carrying this TCR beta chain was picked up a small number of times. Per the original methods: Reference gene primer amplification gave estimated nucleated cell counts. Some clones are missing from TCRdb's copy, which holds only in-frame ones; the method was immunoSEQ multiplex PCR. V, J and clone size reflect that table, while D and trimming were determined from the DNA. The data show roughly 130,000 clones, about 80% seen once. This sample is drawn from a study of blood T cell repertoires in COVID-19. Overall study context: Sites in the United States, Italy and Spain provided acute and convalescent COVID-19 samples. T cells, B-cell-depleted T cells, or PBMCs supplied cDNA or gDNA.

Sequenced: peripheral blood. This sequence originates from a woman aged 80 or over with acute or convalescent COVID-19.

CDR3 DNA sequence: TGCGCCAGCAGCTTGAGTTGGGGGCTGGCGGAGACCCAGTACTTC. Translated, it gives CASSLSWGLAETQYF. This chain uses TRBV5-1 with TRBJ2-5, with a weak D call TRBD1 (6 bases). Trimming shortened V by 1 base and J by 5 bases, and 15 bases separated the two germline ends. Germline V gives CDR1 SGHRS, CDR2 YFSETQ. This CDR3 region has 15 residues.